A selection of T cell receptor beta chains follows, all from one sample in a study of cytomegalovirus exposure and HLA in healthy donors. Sequenced by immunoSEQ multiplex PCR; TCRdb stores in-frame clones only, minus some. Of some 190,000 clones listed, around 73% are singletons. Sequenced sample: PBMCs. The receptors shown here come from a woman under 40 in good health and CMV-seropositive. Each CDR3 is given with its conserved first and last residue. A D gene is named only where the DNA matches it firmly. Clone size, where shown, is once, few, many, or a class for clones that have expanded.

d_call: NA
j_call: TRBJ2-1
v_call: TRBV5-1
clone_size: NA
cdr3_nt: TGCGCCAGCAGCCCCCTGTTGACAGCAAATGAGCAGTTCTTC
cdr3_aa: CASSPLLTANEQFF

d_call: NA
j_call: TRBJ2-3
v_call: TRBV5-4
clone_size: NA
cdr3_nt: TGTGCCAGCAGCCCACGGACAGTTACAGATACGCAGTATTTT
cdr3_aa: CASSPRTVTDTQYF

d_call: TRBD2
j_call: TRBJ2-5
v_call: TRBV6-1
clone_size: few
cdr3_nt: TGTGCCAGCAGCGGAGCGGGACTGGGAGAGACCCAGTACTTC
cdr3_aa: CASSGAGLGETQYF

d_call: NA
j_call: TRBJ2-7
v_call: TRBV9
clone_size: NA
cdr3_nt: TGTGCCAGCAGCCCCGGGCCAGAGGGTTCCTACGAGCAGTACTTC
cdr3_aa: CASSPGPEGSYEQYF

d_call: NA
j_call: TRBJ1-1
v_call: TRBV25-1
clone_size: NA
cdr3_nt: TGTGCCAGCAGCGTTTTAGACGGACTTGGGGAGACTGAAGCTTTCTTT
cdr3_aa: CASSVLDGLGETEAFF

d_call: NA
j_call: TRBJ2-7
v_call: TRBV7-2
clone_size: NA
cdr3_nt: TGTGCCAGCAGCCTCGGACAGGGAGGGTACGAGCAGTACTTC
cdr3_aa: CASSLGQGGYEQYF

d_call: NA
j_call: TRBJ2-7
v_call: TRBV11-2
clone_size: NA
cdr3_nt: TGTGCCAGCAGAAGTATAGGGGGTCCCTACGAGCAGTACTTC
cdr3_aa: CASRSIGGPYEQYF

d_call: NA
j_call: TRBJ1-1
v_call: TRBV5-1
clone_size: NA
cdr3_nt: TGCGCCAGCAGCTCCCTAGGGGCGAACACTGAAGCTTTCTTT
cdr3_aa: CASSSLGANTEAFF

d_call: NA
j_call: TRBJ1-2
v_call: TRBV4-3
clone_size: NA
cdr3_nt: TGCGCCAGCAGCCAAGTAGGACAGCGTCAGGGCTACACCTTC
cdr3_aa: CASSQVGQRQGYTF

d_call: NA
j_call: TRBJ2-3
v_call: TRBV25-1
clone_size: once
cdr3_nt: TGTGCCAGCAGTTCATTCACAGATACGCAGTATTTT
cdr3_aa: CASSSFTDTQYF

d_call: TRBD1
j_call: TRBJ2-7
v_call: TRBV27
clone_size: NA
cdr3_nt: TGTGCCAGCAGTATACCGGGACAGGGAGAACCGTACTTC
cdr3_aa: CASSIPGQGEPYF

d_call: TRBD2
j_call: TRBJ2-1
v_call: TRBV9
clone_size: NA
cdr3_nt: TGTGCCAGCAGCGTAGACCCCGGCGGGGGGGGTTACAATGAGCAGTTCTTC
cdr3_aa: CASSVDPGGGGYNEQFF

d_call: TRBD2
j_call: TRBJ2-3
v_call: TRBV4-3
clone_size: NA
cdr3_nt: TGCGCCAGCAGCCAAGATTTGGGGACTAGCGGGAGGGTAGGCACAGATACGCAGTATTTT
cdr3_aa: CASSQDLGTSGRVGTDTQYF

d_call: NA
j_call: TRBJ1-3
v_call: TRBV5-1
clone_size: NA
cdr3_nt: TGCGCCAGCAGCCAAGAGGGCTCTGGAAACACCATATATTTT
cdr3_aa: CASSQEGSGNTIYF

d_call: NA
j_call: TRBJ2-2
v_call: TRBV5-1
clone_size: NA
cdr3_nt: TGCGCCAGCAGCTGGGGGACTCCGAACACCGGGGAGCTGTTTTTT
cdr3_aa: CASSWGTPNTGELFF

d_call: TRBD1
j_call: TRBJ2-1
v_call: TRBV27
clone_size: NA
cdr3_nt: TGTGCCAGCAGTCAGGGGGCGCGATTTTCTGAGCAGTTCTTC
cdr3_aa: CASSQGARFSEQFF

d_call: NA
j_call: TRBJ1-4
v_call: TRBV30
clone_size: NA
cdr3_nt: TGTGCCTGGAGTGTACTGGATGAAAAACTGTTTTTT
cdr3_aa: CAWSVLDEKLFF

d_call: NA
j_call: TRBJ2-1
v_call: TRBV30
clone_size: NA
cdr3_nt: TGTGCCTGGGAATGGGGGCTGTCCTACAATGAGCAGTTCTTC
cdr3_aa: CAWEWGLSYNEQFF

d_call: TRBD1
j_call: TRBJ2-4
v_call: TRBV7-2
clone_size: NA
cdr3_nt: TGTGCCAGCAGCTTACTAGGACAGGGGGCGAGTCAGTATAGAAACATTCAGTACTTC
cdr3_aa: CASSLLGQGASQYRNIQYF

d_call: NA
j_call: TRBJ2-1
v_call: TRBV28
clone_size: NA
cdr3_nt: TGTGCCAGCAGTCCCCAGCTCCAGCGGGCGGCGAATGAGCAGTTCTTC
cdr3_aa: CASSPQLQRAANEQFF

d_call: NA
j_call: TRBJ2-1
v_call: TRBV19
clone_size: NA
cdr3_nt: TGTGCCAGTAGTATTGGAGCGGTCGAGCAGTTCTTC
cdr3_aa: CASSIGAVEQFF

d_call: TRBD1
j_call: TRBJ2-7
v_call: TRBV9
clone_size: few
cdr3_nt: TGTGCCAGCAGCTCTTACAGGGGGCGCTGGGTCACGAGTTACGAGCAGTACTTC
cdr3_aa: CASSSYRGRWVTSYEQYF

d_call: NA
j_call: TRBJ2-1
v_call: TRBV5-6
clone_size: NA
cdr3_nt: TGTGCCAGCAGCCCACCAACAGGGTCCTACAATGAGCAGTTCTTC
cdr3_aa: CASSPPTGSYNEQFF

d_call: NA
j_call: TRBJ1-1
v_call: TRBV27
clone_size: NA
cdr3_nt: TGTGCCAGCTTCCAGGGACATCCGAACACTGAAGCTTTCTTT
cdr3_aa: CASFQGHPNTEAFF

d_call: NA
j_call: TRBJ2-1
v_call: TRBV28
clone_size: NA
cdr3_nt: TGTGCCAGCAGTACCCCGGACTACTCCTCCTACAATGAGCAGTTCTTC
cdr3_aa: CASSTPDYSSYNEQFF